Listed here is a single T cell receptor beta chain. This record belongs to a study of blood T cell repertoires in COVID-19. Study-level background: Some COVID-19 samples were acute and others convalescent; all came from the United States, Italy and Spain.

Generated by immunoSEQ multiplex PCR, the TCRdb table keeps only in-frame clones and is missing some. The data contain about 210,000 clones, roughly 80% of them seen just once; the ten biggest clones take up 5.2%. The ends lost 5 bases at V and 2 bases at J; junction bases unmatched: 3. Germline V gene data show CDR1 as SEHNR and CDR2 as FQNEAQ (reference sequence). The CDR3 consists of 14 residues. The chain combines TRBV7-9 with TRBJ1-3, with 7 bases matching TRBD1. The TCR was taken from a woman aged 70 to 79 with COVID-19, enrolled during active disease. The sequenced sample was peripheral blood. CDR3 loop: CASSRDRAGNTIYF. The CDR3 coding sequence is TGTGCCAGCAGCCGTGACAGGGCTGGAAACACCATATATTTT.